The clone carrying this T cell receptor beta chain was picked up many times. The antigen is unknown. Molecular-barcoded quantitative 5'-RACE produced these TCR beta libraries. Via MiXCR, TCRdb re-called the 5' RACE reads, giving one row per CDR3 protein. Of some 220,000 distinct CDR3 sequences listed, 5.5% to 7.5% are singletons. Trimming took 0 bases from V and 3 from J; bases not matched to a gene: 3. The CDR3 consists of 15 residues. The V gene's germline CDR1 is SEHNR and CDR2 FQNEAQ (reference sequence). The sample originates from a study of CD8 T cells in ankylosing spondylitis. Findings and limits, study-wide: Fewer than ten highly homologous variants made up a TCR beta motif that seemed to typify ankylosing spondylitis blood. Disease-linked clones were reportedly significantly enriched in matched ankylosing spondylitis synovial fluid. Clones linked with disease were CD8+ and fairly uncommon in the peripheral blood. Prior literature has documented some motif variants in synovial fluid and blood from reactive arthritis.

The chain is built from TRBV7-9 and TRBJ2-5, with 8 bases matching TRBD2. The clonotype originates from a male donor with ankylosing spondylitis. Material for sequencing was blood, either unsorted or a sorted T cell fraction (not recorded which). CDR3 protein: CASSLAGTREETQYF. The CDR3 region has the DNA TGTGCCAGCAGCTTAGCAGGGACTAGAGAAGAGACCCAGTACTTC.